This TCR beta chain was recorded in a study of control samples from healthy donors and cancer patients. This clone has only one observation. The CDR3 consists of 13 residues. With 4 bases removed from V and 7 bases from J, the gap between germline ends came to 16 bases. CDR1 SQVTM and CDR2 ANQGSEA come from the germline V gene. TCRdb keeps only in-frame clones here, not all; method: immunoSEQ multiplex PCR. Altogether 150,000 to 200,000 clones are present, just over 85% being singletons, with the ten largest covering nearly 5%. Specimen: blood. This sequence was found in a woman aged 25 to 45 in good health. This rearrangement joins TRBV29-1 to TRBJ2-5; TRBD2 is a possible D gene (5 bases). This CDR3 is CSVVTGSRGTQYF. In nucleotides, the CDR3 is TGCAGCGTTGTGACGGGAAGCCGGGGGACCCAGTACTTC.